The present entry profiles one T cell receptor (beta chain) with its context. The target antigen is unknown. This PCR relied on a set of 60 Vbeta primers and 13 Jbeta primers. Profiled with immunoSEQ multiplex PCR; TCRdb holds only in-frame clones, not every one. The data hold 200,000 to 250,000 clones, with 70% to 85% observed a single time. The data stem from a study of cytomegalovirus exposure and HLA in healthy donors. Study information: Some 85 million unique TCRs, all from HLA-typed donors, were included in an early release of the data. Overall study results and limits: In a later analysis, TCR beta V- and J-gene trimming was associated with a missense DCLRE1C variant.

Per the germline V gene, CDR1 is SNHLY and CDR2 is FYNNEI. The CDR3 totals 13 residues. V dropped 6 bases and J dropped 5; count of bases not matched to a gene: 4. The gene calls are TRBV2 and TRBJ1-2, with 9 bases fitting TRBD1. This clonotype was obtained from a woman in her thirties or forties in good health and CMV-seronegative. The sample consisted of PBMCs. The CDR3 loop is CASSTTGGYGYTF. CDR3 DNA: TGTGCCAGCAGCACGACAGGGGGGTATGGCTACACCTTC. Filled out from reference TRBV2 and TRBJ1-2, the complete variable domain reads EPEVTQTPSHQVTQMGQEVILRCVPISNHLYFYWYRQILGQKVEFLVSFYNNEISEKSEIFDDQFSVERPDGSNFTLKIRSTKLEDSAMYFCASSTTGGYGYTFGSGTRLTVV.